The 30 T cell receptor beta chains below all came from one sample that was sequenced in a study of early T cells in non-severe SARS-CoV-2 infection. TCRdb itself ran the 5' RACE reads through MiXCR, one entry per CDR3 protein. Of 55,000 to 80,000 distinct CDR3 sequences in the sample, about 10% were seen once. The sequencing input was whole blood. The receptors come from an adult who was a healthcare worker with PCR-confirmed SARS-CoV-2 infection or an uninfected control (not recorded which).

The sample holds a few counts of this clonotype. This chain joins TRBV11-2 and TRBJ1-6, with a tentative D call TRBD1 (5 bases). Trimming left V 5 bases short and J 7 bases short, with 18 bases between. Germline values: CDR1 SGHAT, CDR2 FQNNGV. The CDR3 is 16 residues long. The CDR3 region has the DNA TGTGCCAGCAGCGGATTCGGGGGTGGCATGAATTCACCCCTCCACTTT. Translated: CASSGFGGGMNSPLHF.

The chain recombines TRBV11-2 with TRBJ1-2; D is uncertain. CDR1 and CDR2 (germline): SGHAT, FQNNGV. The CDR3 has 15 residues. V was cut by 5 bases and J by 0 bases, with 13 bases left in between. CDR3 sequence: CASSIGFSANYGYTF. CDR3 sequence (DNA): TGTGCCAGCAGCATTGGGTTTTCAGCTAACTATGGCTACACCTTC.

This clonotype occurred many times. The genes are TRBV4-3 and TRBJ2-6; D call uncertain. V lost 0 bases to trimming and J lost 0 bases, with 15 bases between them. There are 19 residues in the CDR3. Germline CDR1 is LGHNA and CDR2 is YSLEER. CDR3 protein: CASSQDLRVLSSGANVLTF. CDR3 nucleotides: TGCGCCAGCAGCCAAGATCTCCGGGTTTTAAGCTCTGGGGCCAACGTCCTGACTTTC.

This clonotype was seen many times. J is TRBJ2-7 and V is TRBV28; 11 nucleotides align to TRBD1. Germline trimming cut 7 bases from V and 2 bases from J; bases unmatched to any gene: 4. The CDR3 extends over 14 amino acids. Germline-derived CDR1 and CDR2 are MDHEN and SYDVKM. The CDR3 region has the DNA TGTGCCAGCACGGGACAGGGGGAGGCCTACGAGCAGTACTTC. Protein sequence: CASTGQGEAYEQYF.

This clonotype has a count of ten or more. J is TRBJ2-7 and V is TRBV29-1; the D is unclear. The CDR3 extends over 11 amino acids. Germline assignment: CDR1 SQVTM and CDR2 ANQGSEA. Between the trimmed V and J ends, which lost 6 bases and 3 bases, there was a span of 9 bases. CDR3 DNA sequence: TGCAGCGTGTCCGACGGCTACGAGCAGTACTTC. Its protein is CSVSDGYEQYF.

Worth noting for this clonotype: A much larger clone lies one base from this, so it may be a read error. V and J are TRBV20-1 and TRBJ1-2, with 12 bases lining up with TRBD1. Trimming at V came to 1 base and at J to 6 bases, leaving 6 bases not matched to a gene. The CDR3 contains 15 residues. From germline, CDR1 is DFQATT and CDR2 SNEGSKA (reference sequence). DNA of the CDR3: TGCAGTGCTAGAGCAGGCGGGACAGGGGGCCATGGCTACACCTTC. Translated: CSARAGGTGGHGYTF.

This clonotype has a count of ten or more. The rearrangement joins TRBV7-9 to TRBJ2-1, with D possibly TRBD2 on 5 matching bases. The V gene lost 1 base and the J gene lost 4 bases, with 11 bases spanning the gap. The length of the CDR3 is 15 residues. Germline CDR1 SEHNR, CDR2 FQNEAQ (reference sequence). CDR3 coding DNA: TGTGCCAGCAGCTTAGTGGTGGGAGCTTACAATGAGCAGTTCTTC. Residues: CASSLVVGAYNEQFF. The full variable domain, in which reference TRBV7-9 and TRBJ2-1 provide the parts outside the CDR3, is DTGVSQNPRHKITKRGQNVTFRCDPISEHNRLYWYRQTLGQGPEFLTYFQNEAQLEKSRLLSDRFSAERPKGSFSTLEIQRTEQGDSAMYLCASSLVVGAYNEQFFGPGTRLTVL.

The table lists this clonotype with a few counts. The chain couples TRBV4-3 to TRBJ2-1; TRBD1 agrees at 8 bases. This CDR3 is built from 13 residues. After removal of 3 bases from V and 10 bases from J, the junction contained 5 bases not matched to a gene. Germline V gives CDR1 LGHNA, CDR2 YSLEER. The CDR3 spells CASSQDSGGEQFF. The DNA for the CDR3 is TGCGCCAGCAGCCAGGATTCAGGGGGCGAGCAGTTCTTC.

The genes are TRBV6-5 and TRBJ1-1; TRBD1 matches 8 bases. CDR1 is MNHEY, CDR2 SVGAGI, per germline. V lost 7 bases and J lost 2; bases outside the gene matches: 6. This CDR3 comprises 14 residues. The CDR3 sequence: CASTLDRVNTEAFF. The CDR3 DNA sequence: TGTGCCAGCACCCTGGACAGGGTCAACACTGAAGCTTTCTTT.

This clonotype was detected a few times. The CDR3 sequence: CASSQDPIGSSNQPQHF. The CDR3 nucleotides read TGCGCCAGCAGCCAAGATCCGATCGGATCTAGCAATCAGCCCCAGCATTTT. V and J are TRBV4-3 and TRBJ1-5; D ambiguous. Germline CDR1 LGHNA, CDR2 YSLEER. V was clipped by 0 bases and J by 0 bases, with 12 bases between them. The CDR3 is 17 residues long.

This rearrangement joins TRBV7-9 to TRBJ2-7; either TRBD1 or TRBD2 may supply D (5 bases each). CDR3 length equals 14 residues. V was pared by 5 bases and J by 6 bases, with 17 bases between. CDR1 and CDR2 (germline): SEHNR, FQNEAQ (reference sequence). CDR3 in amino acids: CASSQRGPPGEQYF. In DNA, the CDR3 is TGTGCCAGCAGCCAGAGGGGTCCCCCTGGCGAGCAGTACTTC.

This clonotype was observed a few times. The rearrangement uses TRBV5-1 and TRBJ1-4, with a weak D call TRBD1 (5 bases). CDR1 and CDR2 from the germline V gene are SGHRS and YFSETQ. The ends were cut back, 1 base at V and 7 bases at J, with 11 bases in the middle. The CDR3 loop spans 14 amino acids. As DNA, the CDR3 is TGCGCCAGCAGCTTGTTCCAGGGAGGTGAAAAACTGTTTTTT. It is translated as CASSLFQGGEKLFF.

This clonotype occurred many times. The chain carries TRBV18 and TRBJ1-4; 7 nucleotides line up with TRBD1. Germline CDR1 KGHSH, CDR2 LQKENI. With 3 bases clipped from V and 1 base from J, the junction kept 2 bases outside the gene matches. The CDR3 loop spans 15 amino acids. The CDR3 region is CASSPTGITNEKLFF. As DNA, the CDR3 is TGTGCCAGCTCACCGACAGGGATAACTAATGAAAAACTGTTTTTT.

The chain recombines TRBV11-2 with TRBJ1-1; 7 bases agree with TRBD1. The length of the CDR3 is 13 residues. The ends lost 6 bases at V and 8 bases at J; junction bases unmatched: 9. Germline V gives CDR1 SGHAT, CDR2 FQNNGV. CDR3: CASSSDIQGEAFF. The CDR3 DNA reads as TGTGCCAGCAGTTCCGACATACAGGGGGAAGCTTTCTTT.

This clonotype was detected ten times or more. The rearrangement links TRBV5-6 to TRBJ2-3, with TRBD1 identical over 8 bases. The J segment lost 3 bases and the V segment lost 4 bases, leaving 10 bases of the junction unmatched. The CDR3 runs 16 residues. The germline V gene encodes CDR1 SGHDT and CDR2 YYEEEE. The CDR3 nucleotides read TGTGCCAGCAGCGACCTCAGGGGGCGGGCAACAGATACGCAGTATTTT. Translating it yields CASSDLRGRATDTQYF.

The rearrangement joins TRBV12-3 or TRBV12-4 to TRBJ2-2, with 11 positions matching TRBD2. The length of the CDR3 is 15 residues. Unmatched junction bases numbered 2, after V lost 7 bases and J lost 1 base. CDR3 DNA: TGTGCCAGCACCACTAGCGGGAGGAACACCGGGGAGCTGTTTTTT. Its translation: CASTTSGRNTGELFF.

This rearrangement joins TRBV7-6 to TRBJ2-1; 10 bases align to TRBD2. CDR1 is SGHVS and CDR2 is FNYEAQ in the germline V gene. The ends lost 5 bases at V and 0 bases at J; junction bases unmatched: 7. CDR3 length equals 17 residues. The CDR3 coding sequence is TGTGCCAGCAGCCCCGGACTAGCGGTATCCTCCTACAATGAGCAGTTCTTC. Translating gives CASSPGLAVSSYNEQFF.

This clonotype was counted many times. The chain employs TRBV12-3 or TRBV12-4 and TRBJ1-5; TRBD1 is a possible D gene (6 bases). V lost 3 bases to trimming and J lost 1 base, with 10 bases between them. The CDR3 has 15 residues. The CDR3 loop is CASSFWGASNQPQHF. In DNA form, the CDR3 reads TGTGCCAGCAGTTTTTGGGGGGCCAGCAATCAGCCCCAGCATTTT.

The chain joins TRBV4-2 to TRBJ2-5; 11 bases fit TRBD2. With V trimmed by 2 bases and J by 1 base, 6 bases remained unmatched. CDR3 length: 17 residues. Germline V CDR1 and CDR2: LGHNA, YNFKEQ. The CDR3 protein is CASSQNSGTSGQETQYF. The CDR3 DNA reads TGTGCCAGCAGCCAAAATTCCGGGACTAGCGGCCAAGAGACCCAGTACTTC.

V gene TRBV30 combines with J gene TRBJ2-3, with TRBD1 matching 12 bases. The germline V gene encodes CDR1 GTSNPN and CDR2 SVGIG (reference sequence). V lost 7 bases, J lost 4 bases, and 3 bases stayed unmatched. The CDR3 runs 13 residues. The CDR3 spells CALGQGASDTQYF. The CDR3 DNA is TGTGCCTTGGGACAGGGGGCATCAGATACGCAGTATTTT.

This clonotype was recorded many times. CDR3 sequence (DNA): TGTGCCAGCAGCTTAGGCAGGGTGTACGAGCAGTACTTC. Its protein product is CASSLGRVYEQYF. The chain joins TRBV7-2 to TRBJ2-7, with D possibly being TRBD1 (5 bases). Germline lookup yields CDR1 SGHTA and CDR2 FQGNSA. CDR3 size: 13 residues. V was trimmed by 1 base and J by 4 bases, leaving 8 bases between them.

In its sample, this clonotype was seen a few times. The gene calls are TRBV27 and TRBJ1-3; D is undetermined. Trimming cost V 5 bases and J 3 bases, with 20 bases left between them. Germline CDR1 reads MNHEY; CDR2 reads SMNVEV (reference sequence). The CDR3 sequence is 17 residues long. The CDR3 spells CASSPPGGPGRGNTIYF. CDR3 nucleotides: TGTGCCAGCAGTCCACCCGGTGGTCCCGGCCGTGGAAACACCATATATTTT.

The V gene is TRBV5-4, the J gene TRBJ2-5, with 8 bases matching TRBD1. Germline values: CDR1 SGHNT, CDR2 YYREEE (reference sequence). The CDR3 consists of 13 residues. Trimming removed 3 bases from V and 5 bases from J; junction bases left unmatched: 3. The CDR3 nucleotides are TGTGCCAGCAGCTGGGACAGGCGGGAGACCCAGTACTTC. It specifies CASSWDRRETQYF.

This clonotype was seen ten or more times. The V gene is TRBV6-1, the J gene TRBJ1-1, with a tentative D call TRBD1 (5 bases). Trimming took 2 bases from V and 3 from J, leaving 10 bases between them. Germline CDR1 reads MNHNS; CDR2 reads SASEGT. This CDR3 contains 14 residues. CDR3 sequence reads: CASSELVRDTEAFF. CDR3 DNA sequence: TGTGCCAGCAGTGAACTGGTCAGGGACACTGAAGCTTTCTTT.

This clonotype was seen at least ten times. CDR3 loop: CASSHLGKGSTEAFF. DNA for the CDR3: TGTGCCAGCAGCCATTTGGGTAAGGGATCCACTGAAGCTTTCTTT. V and J are TRBV14 and TRBJ1-1; D call uncertain. Germline V gene lookup returns CDR1 SGHDN and CDR2 FVKESK. CDR3 length equals 15 residues. V was pared by 3 bases and J by 4 bases, with 15 bases between.

The J gene is TRBJ1-5, the V gene TRBV20-1, with D uncertain. This CDR3 region has 13 residues. Trimming pared 5 bases from V and 4 bases from J, leaving 12 bases between. CDR1 and CDR2 from the germline V gene are DFQATT and SNEGSKA (reference sequence). In DNA, the CDR3 is TGCAGTGCTGGAAAGGGTGCAAATCAGCCCCAGCATTTT. It specifies CSAGKGANQPQHF.

This clonotype was recorded many times. V and J are TRBV15 and TRBJ2-7; 8 nucleotides agree with TRBD1. The CDR3 runs to 16 residues. With 2 bases clipped from V and 2 bases from J, the junction kept 8 bases outside the gene matches. Germline V lookup: CDR1 LNHNV, CDR2 YYDKDF (reference sequence). The CDR3 spells CATSRFTGQATYEQYF. CDR3 sequence (DNA): TGTGCCACCAGCAGATTTACGGGACAGGCTACCTACGAGCAGTACTTC.

This clonotype has a count of ten or more. This chain joins TRBV7-3 and TRBJ1-2; TRBD1 might be the D (5 bases). There are 17 residues in the CDR3. V lost 5 bases to trimming and J lost 3 bases, with 22 bases between them. Germline V gene sequence: CDR1 SGHTA, CDR2 FQGTGA. The CDR3 loop is CASSPRGGNFPYYGYTF. The CDR3 nucleotides read TGTGCCAGCAGCCCTCGCGGGGGAAACTTCCCCTACTATGGCTACACCTTC.

The sample holds many counts of this clonotype. The chain combines TRBV30 with TRBJ1-2; tentative D call: TRBD1 (5 bases). This CDR3 has 12 residues. Germline CDR1 is GTSNPN and CDR2 is SVGIG (reference sequence). Trimming cost V 4 bases and J 0 bases, with 6 bases left between them. CDR3 in DNA: TGTGCCTGGACAGGGACTAACTATGGCTACACCTTC. Its protein is CAWTGTNYGYTF.

The rearrangement uses TRBV7-8 and TRBJ2-7; the D is unclear. Germline CDR1 is SGHVS and CDR2 is FQNEAQ. The CDR3 totals 13 residues. Trimming removed 2 bases at V and 2 bases at J, with 7 bases between. The CDR3, as DNA: TGTGCCAGCAGCTTATTGGGCCCCTACGAGCAGTACTTC. Its protein product is CASSLLGPYEQYF.